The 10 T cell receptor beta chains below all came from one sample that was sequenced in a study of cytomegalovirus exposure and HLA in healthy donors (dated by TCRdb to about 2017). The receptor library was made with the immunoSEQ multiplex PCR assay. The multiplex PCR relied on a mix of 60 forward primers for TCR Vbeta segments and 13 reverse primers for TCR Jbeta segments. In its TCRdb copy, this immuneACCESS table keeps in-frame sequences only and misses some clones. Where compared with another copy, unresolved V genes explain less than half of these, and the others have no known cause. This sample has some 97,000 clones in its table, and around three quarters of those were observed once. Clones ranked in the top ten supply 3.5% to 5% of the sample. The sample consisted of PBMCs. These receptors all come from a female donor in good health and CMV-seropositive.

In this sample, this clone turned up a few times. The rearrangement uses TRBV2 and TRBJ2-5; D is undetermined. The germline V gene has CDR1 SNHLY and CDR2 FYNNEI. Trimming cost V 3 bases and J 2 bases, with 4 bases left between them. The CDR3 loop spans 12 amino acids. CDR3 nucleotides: TGTGCCAGCAGTGACTTACAAGAGACCCAGTACTTC. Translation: CASSDLQETQYF.

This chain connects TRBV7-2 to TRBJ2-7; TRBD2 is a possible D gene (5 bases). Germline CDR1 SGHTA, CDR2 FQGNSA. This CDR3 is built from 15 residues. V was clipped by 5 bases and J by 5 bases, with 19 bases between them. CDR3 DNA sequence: TGTGCCAGCAGCCTTCAGACCCTAGTGCGGGACGAGCAGTACTTC. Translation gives CASSLQTLVRDEQYF.

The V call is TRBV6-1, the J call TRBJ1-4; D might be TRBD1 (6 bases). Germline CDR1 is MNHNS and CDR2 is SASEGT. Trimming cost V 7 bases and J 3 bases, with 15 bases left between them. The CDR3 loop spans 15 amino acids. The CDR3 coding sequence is TGTGCCAGCACCCCACAGGGCCGCGCTAATGAAAAACTGTTTTTT. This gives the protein CASTPQGRANEKLFF.

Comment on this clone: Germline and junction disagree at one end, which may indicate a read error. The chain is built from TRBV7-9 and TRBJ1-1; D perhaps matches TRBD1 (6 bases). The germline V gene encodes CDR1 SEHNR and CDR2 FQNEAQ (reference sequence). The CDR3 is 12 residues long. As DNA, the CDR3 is TGTTCCAGCAGCTCACAGGGCCAGGAAGCTTTCTTT. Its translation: CSSSSQGQEAFF.

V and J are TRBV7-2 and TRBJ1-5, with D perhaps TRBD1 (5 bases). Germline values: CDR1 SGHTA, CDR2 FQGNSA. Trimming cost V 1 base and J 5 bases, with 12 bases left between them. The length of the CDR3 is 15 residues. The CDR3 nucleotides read TGTGCCAGCAGCTTAGTCGGCGGGGGGGATCAGCCCCAGCATTTT. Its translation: CASSLVGGGDQPQHF.

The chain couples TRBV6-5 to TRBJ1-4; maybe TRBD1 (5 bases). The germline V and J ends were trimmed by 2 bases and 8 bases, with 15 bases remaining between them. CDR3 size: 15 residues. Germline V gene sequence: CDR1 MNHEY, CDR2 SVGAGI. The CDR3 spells CASSYGASAGEKLFF. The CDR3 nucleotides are TGTGCCAGCAGTTACGGGGCCTCAGCAGGAGAAAAACTGTTTTTT.

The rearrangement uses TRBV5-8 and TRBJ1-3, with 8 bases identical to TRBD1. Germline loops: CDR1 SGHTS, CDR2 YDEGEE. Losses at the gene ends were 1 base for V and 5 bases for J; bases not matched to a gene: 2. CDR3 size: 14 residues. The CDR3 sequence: CASSLRQGRNTIYF. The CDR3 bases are TGTGCCAGCAGCTTGCGACAGGGGCGAAACACCATATATTTT.

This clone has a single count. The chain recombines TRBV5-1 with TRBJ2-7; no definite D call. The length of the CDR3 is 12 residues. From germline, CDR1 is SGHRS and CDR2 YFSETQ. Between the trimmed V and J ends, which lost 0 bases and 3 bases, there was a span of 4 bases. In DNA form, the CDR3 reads TGCGCCAGCAGCTTGGACGGCTACGAGCAGTACTTC. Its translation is CASSLDGYEQYF.

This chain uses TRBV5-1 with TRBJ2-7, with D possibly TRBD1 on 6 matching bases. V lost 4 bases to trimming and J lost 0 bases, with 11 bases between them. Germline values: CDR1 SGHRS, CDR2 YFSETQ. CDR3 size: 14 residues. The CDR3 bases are TGCGCCAGCAGCCCTCAGGGGAGCTCCTACGAGCAGTACTTC. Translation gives CASSPQGSSYEQYF.

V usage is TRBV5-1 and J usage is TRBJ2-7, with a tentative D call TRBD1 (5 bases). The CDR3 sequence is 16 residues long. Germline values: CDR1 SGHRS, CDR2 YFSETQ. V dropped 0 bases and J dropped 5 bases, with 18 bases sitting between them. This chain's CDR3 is CASSLVVSQGTDEQYF. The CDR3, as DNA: TGCGCCAGCAGCTTGGTCGTAAGTCAGGGCACTGACGAGCAGTACTTC.